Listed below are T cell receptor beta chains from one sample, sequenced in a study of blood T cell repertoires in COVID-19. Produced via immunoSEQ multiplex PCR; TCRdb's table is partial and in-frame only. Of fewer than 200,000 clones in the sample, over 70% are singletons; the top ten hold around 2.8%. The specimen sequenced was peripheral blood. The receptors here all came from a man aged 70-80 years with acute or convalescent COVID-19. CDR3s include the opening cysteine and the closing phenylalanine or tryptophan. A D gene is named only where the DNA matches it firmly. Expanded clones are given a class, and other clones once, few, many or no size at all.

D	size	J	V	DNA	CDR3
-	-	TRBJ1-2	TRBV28	TGTGCCAGCAGTTTGGGTGCGGGGTTGGGCTACACCTTC	CASSLGAGLGYTF
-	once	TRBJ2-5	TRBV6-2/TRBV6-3	TGTGCCAGCAGTTACTTGCGGAGCCTCCAAGAGACCCAGTACTTC	CASSYLRSLQETQYF
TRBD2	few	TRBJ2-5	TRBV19	TGTGCCAGTAGAATAACGGGGGGCCAAGAGACCCAGTACTTC	CASRITGGQETQYF
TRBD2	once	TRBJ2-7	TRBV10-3	TGTGCCATCAGTGGTGGAAGGACTAGCGGGGGGGCCTACGAGCAGTACTTC	CAISGGRTSGGAYEQYF
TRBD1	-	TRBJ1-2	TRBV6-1	TGTGCCAGCAGTGTTCCGGGACAGGCAAGGGACTATGGCTACACCTTC	CASSVPGQARDYGYTF
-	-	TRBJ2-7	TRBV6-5	TGTGCCTCCAGGGGTGGGGGCGACGAGCAGTACTTC	CASRGGGDEQYF
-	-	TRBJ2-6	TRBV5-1	TGCGCCAGCAGCTTGGATGGTGAACAGCTCTCTGGGGCCAACGTCCTGACTTTC	CASSLDGEQLSGANVLTF
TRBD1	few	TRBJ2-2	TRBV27	TGTGCCAGCAGTGGACAGGGGAGAAACACCGGGGAGCTGTTTTTT	CASSGQGRNTGELFF
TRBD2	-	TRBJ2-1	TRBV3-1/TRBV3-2	TGTGCCAGCAGCCAAGTTATTAGCGGGGGGACCAATGAGCAGTTCTTC	CASSQVISGGTNEQFF
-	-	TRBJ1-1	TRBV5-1	TGCGCCAGCAGCTCCACGACAGCGAACACTGAAGCTTTCTTT	CASSSTTANTEAFF
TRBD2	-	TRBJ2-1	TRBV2	TGTGCCAGCAGTGAGTACCGACTAGCGGGTGAGCAGTTCTTC	CASSEYRLAGEQFF
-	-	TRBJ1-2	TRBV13	TGTGCCAGCAGCTTAGGCAGGGGCACCACTCAGAACTATGGCTACACCTTC	CASSLGRGTTQNYGYTF
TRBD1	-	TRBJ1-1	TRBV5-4	TGTGCCAGCAGCCACAGCCCGGGACAGGGGTTTGAAGCTTTCTTT	CASSHSPGQGFEAFF
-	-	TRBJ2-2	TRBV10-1	TGCGCCAGCAGTCAGAACACCGGGGAGCTGTTTTTT	CASSQNTGELFF
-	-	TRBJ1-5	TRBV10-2	TGCGCCAGCAGCCACAGGGCAAGCAATCAGCCCCAGCATTTT	CASSHRASNQPQHF
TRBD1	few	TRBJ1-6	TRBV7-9	TGTGCCAGCAGCCCGGGGGCAGGGGGCGGCTCTAATTCACCCCTCCACTTT	CASSPGAGGGSNSPLHF
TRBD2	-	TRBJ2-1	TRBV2	TGTGCCAGCAGAGAAGGGACTAGCTCAAGAGGGGAGCAGTTCTTC	CASREGTSSRGEQFF
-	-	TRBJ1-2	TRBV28	TGTGCCAGCACCCTCGACAGGACCTATGGCTACACCTTC	CASTLDRTYGYTF
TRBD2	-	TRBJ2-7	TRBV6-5	TGTGCCAGCAGGAGGGGACTAGCGGGCGCCTACGAGCAGTACTTC	CASRRGLAGAYEQYF
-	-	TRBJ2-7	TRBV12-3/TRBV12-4	TGTGCCAGCAGACAGGAGCTTCTCTACGAGCAGTACTTC	CASRQELLYEQYF
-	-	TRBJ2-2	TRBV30	TGTGCCGGCCAAAGAGGGCCCGGGGAGCTGTTTTTT	CAGQRGPGELFF
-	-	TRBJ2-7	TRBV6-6	TGTGCCAGCAGGTCGCGGTACGAGCAGTACTTC	CASRSRYEQYF
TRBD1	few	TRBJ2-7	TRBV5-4	TGTGCCAGCAGCCGGACAGGGTCCGAGCAGTACTTC	CASSRTGSEQYF
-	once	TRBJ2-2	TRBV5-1	TGCGCCAGCAGCCTAGGCTCGACAGACACCGGGGAGCTGTTTTTT	CASSLGSTDTGELFF
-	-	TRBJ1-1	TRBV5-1	TGCGCCAGCAGCTTGGAGGCAGGTCTCACTGAAGCTTTCTTT	CASSLEAGLTEAFF
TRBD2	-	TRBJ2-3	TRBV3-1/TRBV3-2	TGTGCCAGCAGCCAAGTCGGTAGCGGGGGGGCGGAAGATACGCAGTATTTT	CASSQVGSGGAEDTQYF
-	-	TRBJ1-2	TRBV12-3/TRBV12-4	TGTGCCAGCAGCCCCCCCCGCCCGGGTGGCTACACCTTC	CASSPPRPGGYTF
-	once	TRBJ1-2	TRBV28	TGTGCCAGCAGTTTACCCGCACAGGCAAGAAGTAATGGCTACACCTTC	CASSLPAQARSNGYTF
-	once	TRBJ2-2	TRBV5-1	TGCGCCAGCAGCTCTACCGACACCGGGGAGCTGTTTTTT	CASSSTDTGELFF
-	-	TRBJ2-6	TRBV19	TGTGCCAGTAGTATAGCACAACAGGTTTCCTTTTCTGGGGCCAACGTCCTGACTTTC	CASSIAQQVSFSGANVLTF
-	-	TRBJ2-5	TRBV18	TGTGCCAGCTCACCACCGGGACTAGAGACCCAGTACTTC	CASSPPGLETQYF